This is a list of T cell receptor beta chains from one sample in a study of blood T cell repertoires in COVID-19. The protocol was immunoSEQ multiplex PCR, while the TCRdb copy is restricted to in-frame clones and leaves out a portion. The sample has about 150,000 clones; approximately 83% are singletons. The sequencing input was peripheral blood. The receptors derive from a woman aged 60 to 75 with COVID-19, enrolled during active disease. CDR3s include the opening cysteine and the closing phenylalanine or tryptophan. D genes are given only for firm matches. Size is omitted from some rows. Given values are once, few, many or a class for expanded clones.

>TRBV10-2|NA|TRBJ1-2|NA
TGCGCCAGCAGGCCAAGACAGAGTCAGTATGGCTACACCTTC
CASRPRQSQYGYTF
>TRBV7-3|NA|TRBJ1-2|NA
TGTGCCAGCAGCAACACCGACCGGACAGATCTCTATGGCTACACCTTC
CASSNTDRTDLYGYTF
>TRBV19|NA|TRBJ2-5|NA
TGTGCCAGTAGCATTCGAACAGGGGAGGCGAGAGAGACCCAGTACTTC
CASSIRTGEARETQYF
>TRBV3-1/TRBV3-2|NA|TRBJ1-1|NA
TGTGCCAGCAGCCAAGGGAGGAACACTGAAGCTTTCTTT
CASSQGRNTEAFF
>TRBV5-1|TRBD1|TRBJ2-3|few
TGCGCCAGCAGCCTGCGCGGGGACAGGAACACAGATACGCAGTATTTT
CASSLRGDRNTDTQYF
>TRBV13|TRBD1|TRBJ1-1|NA
TGTGCCAGCAGCCTCCGGGACAGCACTGAAGCTTTCTTT
CASSLRDSTEAFF
>TRBV11-3|NA|TRBJ2-3|few
TGTGCCAGCAGCTCGAGCGGGACAGATACGCAGTATTTT
CASSSSGTDTQYF
>TRBV7-9|NA|TRBJ1-2|NA
TGTGCCAGCAGCTTAGATCGGGGGATCGATGGCTACACCTTC
CASSLDRGIDGYTF
>TRBV4-2|NA|TRBJ1-1|NA
TGTGCCAGCAGCCAAGAGAGGGGGTGGGCTGAAGCTTTCTTT
CASSQERGWAEAFF
>TRBV19|NA|TRBJ1-2|NA
TGTGCCAGTATCAGTTCTGGCAGGGGCTATGGCTACACCTTC
CASISSGRGYGYTF
>TRBV6-5|TRBD1|TRBJ1-1|NA
TGTGCCAGCAGATTGGGACAGATGAACACTGAAGCTTTCTTT
CASRLGQMNTEAFF
>TRBV25-1|NA|TRBJ1-2|NA
TGTGCCAGCCTGGCCCCGAGGGATGGCTACACCTTC
CASLAPRDGYTF
>TRBV3-1/TRBV3-2|NA|TRBJ1-1|NA
TGTGCCAGCAGCCAAGTCAGGATGAACACTGAAGCTTTCTTT
CASSQVRMNTEAFF
>TRBV19|TRBD1|TRBJ1-4|NA
TGTGCCAGTAGTAAGGGACAGGGAGAAGAAAAACTGTTTTTT
CASSKGQGEEKLFF
>TRBV3-1/TRBV3-2|TRBD1|TRBJ2-3|NA
TGTGCCAGCAGCCAAGATGGCGTGACAGGGTCGGGTTGGGATACGCAGTATTTT
CASSQDGVTGSGWDTQYF
>TRBV20-1|NA|TRBJ1-5|few
TGCAGTGCTAGTAGCGGGGATGGTCAGCCCCAGCATTTT
CSASSGDGQPQHF
>TRBV6-2/TRBV6-3|TRBD1|TRBJ1-5|NA
TGTGCCAGCAGCCCCCTAGCGACAGGGTATAGCAATCAGCCCCAGCATTTT
CASSPLATGYSNQPQHF
>TRBV7-3|TRBD2|TRBJ2-1|few
TGTGCCAGCAGCTCCGGGACTAGCGGGAGTGGGGTTGAGCAGTTCTTC
CASSSGTSGSGVEQFF
>TRBV14|TRBD1|TRBJ2-7|NA
TGTGCCAGCAGGGGGACAGGGTCGAGCGAGCAGTACTTC
CASRGTGSSEQYF